Given below is one T cell receptor beta chain in context. As yet, its antigen is unknown. Indicated time point: newly diagnosed GD, antithyroid drugs for less than 3 months. RNA isolated from PBMCs was used to make the TCR library. These data come from a study of regulatory T cells in long-lasting Graves disease. Study-wide points: Persistent Graves' patients possessed reduced TCR diversity relative to recently diagnosed ones.

TCR beta libraries were built with iRepertoire HTBI primers and Arm-PCR of CDR3 regions. In the original analysis: The identification of about 68 TRBV and roughly 14 TRBJ segments was made across samples. TCRdb itself ran the multiplex PCR reads through MiXCR, one entry per CDR3 protein. TCRdb, not the original authors, processed these V and J calls. This sample yields about 500,000 distinct CDR3 sequences, of which about 16% are seen a single time; approximately 12% belongs to the top ten. Germline CDR1 and CDR2: SQVTM and ANQGSEA. The V end lost 2 bases, the J end lost 1 base, and 15 bases lay between the germline ends. The CDR3 runs 17 residues. This sample also belongs to another study, concerning T cells in Graves' hyperthyroidism and ophthalmopathy. That study reports: Appearing also in blood were most of the thyroid clonotypes expanded above 0.001. Progression to ophthalmopathy was predicted a median of about 6.6 months early.

The source was peripheral blood mononuclear cells (PBMCs), collected at new diagnosis, from a patient treated with antithyroid drugs. This sequence originates from a man between 35 and 55 years old with Graves disease. V and J are TRBV29-1 and TRBJ2-6; a possible D gene is TRBD2 (5 bases). CDR3 sequence reads: CSVENRDRASGANVLTF. The CDR3 region has the DNA TGCAGCGTTGAAAATCGGGATAGGGCGTCTGGGGCCAACGTCCTGACTTTC. Looking up the rest from reference TRBV29-1 and TRBJ2-6 gives the full variable domain: SAVISQKPSRDICQRGTSLTIQCQVDSQVTMMFWYRQQPGQSLTLIATANQGSEATYESGFVIDKFPISRPNLTFSTLTVSNMSPEDSSIYLCSVENRDRASGANVLTFGAGSRLTVL.